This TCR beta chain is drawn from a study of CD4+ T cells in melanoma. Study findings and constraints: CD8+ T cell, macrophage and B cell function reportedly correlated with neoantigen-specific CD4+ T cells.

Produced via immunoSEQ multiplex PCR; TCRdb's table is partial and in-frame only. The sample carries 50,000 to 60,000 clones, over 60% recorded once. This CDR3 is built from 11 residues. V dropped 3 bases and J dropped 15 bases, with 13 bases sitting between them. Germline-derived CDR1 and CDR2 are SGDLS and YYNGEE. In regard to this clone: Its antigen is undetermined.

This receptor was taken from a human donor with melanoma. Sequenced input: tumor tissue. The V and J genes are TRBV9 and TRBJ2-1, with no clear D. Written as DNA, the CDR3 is TGTGCCAGCAGCGGGCTCATGGGAACGTTCTTC. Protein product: CASSGLMGTFF.